Below are 5 T cell receptor beta chains sequenced from a single sample in a study of blood T cell repertoires in COVID-19. TCRdb's copy holds only in-frame clones and misses some; the assay was immunoSEQ multiplex PCR. The sample yields fewer than 500,000 clones, roughly 90% seen once. Sequencing was carried out using PBMCs or T cells enriched from blood (not recorded which). The receptors come from a woman aged 30 to 39 with acute COVID-19.

CDR3 region: CASSLRGAGGASYEQYF. CDR3 nucleotide sequence: TGTGCCAGCAGTTTGAGGGGGGCTGGGGGGGCCTCCTACGAGCAGTACTTC. This sequence joins TRBV27 and TRBJ2-7, with D possibly matching TRBD2 (7 bases). V was trimmed by 3 bases and J by 0 bases, leaving 18 bases between them. Looked up from germline, CDR1 is MNHEY and CDR2 is SMNVEV (reference sequence). The CDR3 is 17 residues long.

The chain uses TRBV6-6 and TRBJ2-2; 9 bases fit TRBD1. There are 14 residues in the CDR3. Germline V gene data show CDR1 as MNHNY and CDR2 as SVGAGI (reference sequence). V was clipped by 6 bases and J by 6 bases; unmatched bases: 5. CDR3 DNA sequence: TGTGCCAGCAGGCGACAGGGGGACGCCGGGGAGCTGTTTTTT. It encodes CASRRQGDAGELFF.

J is TRBJ2-3 and V is TRBV7-9; D remains ambiguous. The CDR3 totals 12 residues. Per the germline V gene, CDR1 is SEHNR and CDR2 is FQNEAQ (reference sequence). Trimming took 4 bases from V and 9 from J, leaving 11 bases between them. The CDR3: CASSSQETTQYF. The CDR3 DNA follows: TGTGCCAGCAGCTCGCAGGAAACGACGCAGTATTTT.

This clone was picked up one time. The rearrangement joins TRBV25-1 to TRBJ1-6; D is ambiguous. Trimming took off 0 bases at V and 9 bases at J, with 9 bases between the two ends. The length of the CDR3 is 14 residues. Germline V gene data show CDR1 as MGHDK and CDR2 as SYGVNS. In DNA form, the CDR3 reads TGTGCCAGCAGTGAATACGTCGGCGGTTCACCCCTCCACTTT. This gives the protein CASSEYVGGSPLHF.

The chain is built from TRBV25-1 and TRBJ1-6; TRBD1 matches at 10 bases. Germline CDR1 MGHDK, CDR2 SYGVNS. The CDR3 has 14 residues. J lost 10 bases, V lost 1 base, and 1 base had no gene match. CDR3 sequence: CASSEWDRGSPLHF. CDR3 in DNA: TGTGCCAGCAGTGAATGGGACAGGGGCTCACCCCTCCACTTT.